This entry lists 10 T cell receptor beta chains sequenced from one sample in a study of beta chain features in type 1 diabetes. Reverse transcribing all isolated RNA meant expressed TCRB transcripts were sequenced. Only in-frame clones appear in the TCRdb table, and some are missing; sequencing was by immunoSEQ multiplex PCR. The data hold about 160,000 clones, with 7.8% observed a single time. Overall study findings and caveats: Among all four CD4+ subsets, Type 1 diabetes patients had TCRB CDR3s that were moderately but significantly shorter.

These TCRs' antigens remain unknown. The sequenced sample was central memory CD4+ T cells from blood. The receptors were gathered from a woman between 35 and 50 years old with type 1 diabetes.

This clone has just a few counts. The V call is TRBV5-1, the J call TRBJ2-2; 13 bases line up with TRBD2. The CDR3 consists of 16 residues. CDR1 and CDR2 from the germline V gene are SGHRS and YFSETQ. V trimming: 4 bases; J trimming: 6 bases; junction bases outside the gene matches: 6. CDR3 bases: TGCGCCAGCAGCATCGGGACTAGCGGGATGGCCGGGGAGCTGTTTTTT. The encoded protein is CASSIGTSGMAGELFF.

This clone was found many times. The V gene is TRBV7-9, the J gene TRBJ1-4, with D possibly TRBD1 on 6 matching bases. Germline V gene sequence: CDR1 SEHNR, CDR2 FQNEAQ (reference sequence). V lost 1 base and J 4 bases, leaving 10 bases between the germline ends. CDR3 length equals 15 residues. The chain's CDR3 is CASSLGDIRNEKLFF. CDR3 sequence (DNA): TGTGCCAGCAGCTTAGGGGACATCCGTAATGAAAAACTGTTTTTT.

The chain joins TRBV30 to TRBJ2-3; 12 nucleotides match TRBD2. Germline V gene sequence: CDR1 GTSNPN, CDR2 SVGIG (reference sequence). With V trimmed by 0 bases and J by 8 bases, 12 bases remained unmatched. This CDR3 contains 17 residues. The CDR3 region has the DNA TGTGCCTGGAGTGTAATCGGGGCTAGCGGGAGGGCCGGTACGCAGTATTTT. Protein: CAWSVIGASGRAGTQYF.

This clone was seen only a few times. CDR3 sequence: CAWSVLWGRNQPQHF. CDR3 DNA sequence: TGTGCCTGGAGTGTACTCTGGGGGCGCAATCAGCCCCAGCATTTT. The chain couples TRBV30 to TRBJ1-5, with D perhaps matching TRBD1 (6 bases). The CDR3 covers 15 residues. The V and J ends lost 0 bases and 2 bases respectively, with 11 bases between them. CDR1 GTSNPN and CDR2 SVGIG come from the germline V gene (reference sequence).

The chain combines TRBV6-6 with TRBJ1-2; possibly TRBD1 for D (5 bases). Germline CDR1 is MNHNY and CDR2 is SVGAGI (reference sequence). Trimming took 7 bases from V and 5 from J, leaving 14 bases between them. The CDR3 covers 13 residues. Here the CDR3 DNA reads TGTGCCAGCACCCCCACAGGCCCTTATGGCTACACCTTC. Amino acids: CASTPTGPYGYTF.

This chain joins TRBV9 and TRBJ2-1, with TRBD2 matching 14 bases. Germline values: CDR1 SGDLS, CDR2 YYNGEE. Trimming removed 0 bases from V and 10 bases from J; junction bases left unmatched: 0. The CDR3 totals 14 residues. The CDR3 is CASSVGLAGGEQFF. The CDR3 coding sequence is TGTGCCAGCAGCGTAGGACTAGCGGGAGGGGAGCAGTTCTTC.

V is TRBV4-3 and J is TRBJ2-1; D gene ambiguous. Trimming took off 0 bases at V and 9 bases at J, with 12 bases between the two ends. CDR1 LGHNA and CDR2 YSLEER come from the germline V gene. This CDR3 has 14 residues. CDR3 nucleotide sequence: TGCGCCAGCAGCCAAGAATACCAGCGAACTGAGCAGTTCTTC. Its translation: CASSQEYQRTEQFF.

The chain recombines TRBV28 with TRBJ1-5; TRBD1 agrees at 7 bases. The length of the CDR3 is 14 residues. The V and J ends lost 11 bases and 1 base, in that order; junction bases with no gene match: 8. Germline-derived CDR1 and CDR2 are MDHEN and SYDVKM. For the CDR3, the DNA is TGTGCCGCCCACAGGGGAACGAGCAATCAGCCCCAGCATTTT. Its translation: CAAHRGTSNQPQHF.

The V gene is TRBV18, the J gene TRBJ2-5; D unresolved. CDR1 and CDR2 (germline): KGHSH, LQKENI. This CDR3 is 14 amino acids long. The V and J ends lost 0 bases and 1 base respectively, with 6 bases between them. The CDR3 DNA is TGTGCCAGCTCACCACCCTCCCTCCAAGAGACCCAGTACTTC. Protein: CASSPPSLQETQYF.

This chain connects TRBV30 to TRBJ2-6, with D possibly matching TRBD2 (6 bases). The V end lost 2 bases, the J end lost 0 bases, and 11 bases lay between the germline ends. CDR1 is GTSNPN, CDR2 SVGIG, per germline (reference sequence). The CDR3 consists of 16 residues. The CDR3 DNA follows: TGTGCCTGGAGTAAGCAGGGAGGCTCTGGGGCCAACGTCCTGACTTTC. Amino acid sequence: CAWSKQGGSGANVLTF.